This T cell receptor (beta chain) was profiled in a study of PD-L1 blockade in urothelial cancer (dated by TCRdb to the late 2010s). With respect to the entire study: Therapy was started in the mid-2010s for all patients, and atezolizumab 1,200 mg was administered intravenously every 3 weeks. About 85% of the 29 patients were males with bladder-origin urothelial cancer, and 18 of 29 reported a prior smoking history. Patients had an ECOG performance status of 0 or 1 and had received between 0 and 3 prior chemotherapy regimens. Blood samples were analyzed at two time points: 3 weeks after treatment start (second dose) and 6 weeks after treatment start. A median of about 150,000 T cells and 85,000 or so unique TCRs was obtained from blood samples, and a median clonality of approximately 0.08 was observed. An exploratory multi-omic analysis was conducted of the somatic, immune and clinical correlates of response to PD-L1 blockade with atezolizumab in urothelial cancer. Pretreatment tumor samples, along with matched peripheral blood collected serially before and after atezolizumab treatment, underwent TCR sequencing. Durable clinical benefit was defined as a progression-free survival longer than 6 months, and TCR features were additionally tested against progression-free survival and overall survival. Whole exome sequencing and RNA sequencing of pretreatment tumors were performed alongside TCR sequencing in the same patients. Nine patients reached durable clinical benefit, while some 20 patients did not. Pretreatment blood TCR-seq was available for about 28 patients, at least one posttreatment blood collection was obtained for some 25 patients, and tumor TCR-seq was available for some 25 patients.

The CDR1 and CDR2 encoded by the germline V gene are SGHTS and YDEGEE. V is pared back by 1 base and J by 3 bases, with 8 bases lying between the germline termini. Spanning cysteine to phenylalanine, the CDR3 consists of 14 amino acids. CDR3 DNA is the only sequence kept; it has 42 bases, read in frame from the first base. What this sample's time point label stands for: pretreatment peripheral blood. The cohort comprised nearly 30 patients with locally advanced or metastatic urothelial carcinoma treated at Memorial Sloan Kettering on a trial protocol. Peripheral blood mononuclear cells were collected pretreatment and during treatment, with between 1 and 8 total time points obtained per patient. The Qiagen DNeasy Blood extraction kit was used to purify genomic DNA from total PBMCs and from tumor samples. PBMCs were collected pretreatment and during treatment, and were isolated and stored as previously described.

This clone was found once. The specificity of this receptor is unknown. Qualities for individual bases were not recorded, and no much larger clone is one base off. Study-wide conclusions, independent of this receptor: Patients with durable benefit showed greater expansion of tumor-associated TCR clones in peripheral blood 3 weeks after starting treatment (n ≈ 20, p = 0.022). Small sample size (n ≈ 29) and many exploratory analyses mean the results are intended to be hypothesis-generating. A pretreatment peripheral blood TCR clonality below the median was linked to improved progression-free and overall survival.

To estimate absolute template abundance from read counts, synthetic TCR analog templates were spiked into each PCR. The immunoSEQ assay used bias-controlled V and J gene primers to amplify TCRbeta CDR3 regions from genomic DNA. Sequencing of rearranged TCRbeta segments was performed at approximately 20X coverage. The study's processing was this. Sequencing errors were corrected by clustering, and CDR3s were annotated against IMGT so that V, D and J genes could be assigned. Only productive TCRbeta rearrangements were used in downstream analyses, excluding out-of-frame or stop-codon sequences. Clonality was calculated as one minus the Shannon entropy normalized by the log of the number of unique productive sequences. Clones differing between time points or between blood and tumor were identified by Fisher's exact test with Benjamini-Hochberg correction at adjusted p below 0.01. The clones in this table, taken by TCRdb from immuneACCESS, are in-frame only. Not every clone is retained; where verified, under half of the shortfall comes from an unresolved V gene, and the cause of the rest is unknown. V, J and clone size reflect that table, while D and trimming were determined from the DNA. The sample profile shows about 33,000 clones; over 75% of them were found once. The ten most abundant clones make up 15% to 17% of the sample.

The receptor was derived from a man aged 60 to 69 with urothelial cancer. The material was PBMCs, obtained around atezolizumab (anti-PD-L1) treatment. The sequence links TRBV5-8 to TRBJ2-4, with TRBD1 as a weak D call on 5 bases. The CDR3 is CASSLWQGKNIQYF. In nucleotides, the sequence is TGTGCCAGCAGCTTGTGGCAGGGCAAAAACATTCAGTACTTC.